These T cell receptor beta chains were read from a single sample in a study of identical twins. Each CDR3 protein is one row after TCRdb ran MiXCR on the 5' RACE reads. Of roughly 630,000 distinct CDR3 sequences in the sample, about 7.6% were seen once. The data were also submitted as part of a second study, on yellow fever vaccine responses in identical twins.

Sequencing used PBMCs. These receptors all come from a woman younger than 35 in good health. The CDR3 runs from the conserved cysteine through the conserved F or W. D genes are given only for firm matches. Some rows have no size entry. The others give once, few or many, or a class for an expanded clone.

J gene,D gene,clone size,V gene,CDR3 protein,CDR3 DNA
TRBJ2-7,TRBD2,few,TRBV20-1,CSARELAGGPNYEQYF,TGCAGTGCTAGGGAGCTAGCGGGAGGCCCAAACTACGAGCAGTACTTC
TRBJ2-1,TRBD2,few,TRBV5-1,CASSPVASGGWNEQFF,TGCGCCAGCAGCCCCGTGGCTAGCGGGGGGTGGAATGAGCAGTTCTTC
TRBJ2-5,TRBD2,few,TRBV5-1,CASSLVGPAGAETQYF,TGCGCCAGCAGCTTGGTGGGCCCAGCGGGGGCGGAGACCCAGTACTTC
TRBJ2-6,-,-,TRBV27,CASSLENSGANVLTF,TGTGCCAGCAGTTTAGAGAACTCTGGGGCCAACGTCCTGACTTTC
TRBJ2-1,-,few,TRBV12-3/TRBV12-4,CASTPGSGEGTEQFF,TGTGCCAGCACGCCCGGGTCGGGAGAAGGGACTGAGCAGTTCTTC
TRBJ1-1,-,few,TRBV28,CASSSWTLMNTEAFF,TGTGCCAGCAGTTCCTGGACACTAATGAACACTGAAGCTTTCTTT
TRBJ2-2,-,few,TRBV6-5,CASSYSMRGANTGELFF,TGTGCCAGCAGTTACTCGATGAGGGGCGCGAACACCGGGGAGCTGTTTTTT
TRBJ1-5,-,few,TRBV11-2,CASSLGSIGQTQHF,TGTGCCAGCAGCTTAGGTTCTATCGGGCAGACCCAGCATTTT
TRBJ2-1,TRBD2,few,TRBV15,CATSRSGLAGFDEQFF,TGTGCCACCAGCAGATCGGGACTAGCGGGCTTTGATGAGCAGTTCTTC
TRBJ2-4,-,many,TRBV6-5,CASSYSSAEAAKNIQYF,TGTGCCAGCAGTTACTCGAGTGCAGAGGCGGCCAAAAACATTCAGTACTTC
TRBJ2-5,TRBD2,once,TRBV24-1,CATCYFPGLAGGPVHQETQYF,TGTGCCACCTGTTATTTCCCCGGACTAGCGGGAGGGCCAGTTCACCAAGAGACCCAGTACTTC
TRBJ2-1,TRBD2,few,TRBV3-1,CASSQDYRTSGLDSYNEQFF,TGTGCCAGCAGCCAAGATTATCGGACTAGCGGGTTAGACTCCTACAATGAGCAGTTCTTC
TRBJ1-1,-,many,TRBV12-3/TRBV12-4,CASTKTAPAMNTEAFF,TGTGCCAGCACCAAAACTGCACCGGCCATGAACACTGAAGCTTTCTTT
TRBJ2-1,TRBD1,many,TRBV7-8,CASSQGDREYNEQFF,TGTGCCAGCAGCCAGGGGGACAGAGAATACAATGAGCAGTTCTTC
TRBJ2-7,-,-,TRBV20-1,CSAREDLVGAYEQYF,TGCAGTGCTAGGGAAGACCTAGTAGGGGCCTACGAGCAGTACTTC
TRBJ2-1,TRBD1,many,TRBV2,CASSEEGAYNEQFF,TGTGCCAGCAGTGAAGAGGGGGCATACAATGAGCAGTTCTTC
TRBJ2-2,-,-,TRBV2,CASRRGQGRNTGELFF,TGTGCCAGCAGACGGGGGCAGGGGAGGAACACCGGGGAGCTGTTTTTT